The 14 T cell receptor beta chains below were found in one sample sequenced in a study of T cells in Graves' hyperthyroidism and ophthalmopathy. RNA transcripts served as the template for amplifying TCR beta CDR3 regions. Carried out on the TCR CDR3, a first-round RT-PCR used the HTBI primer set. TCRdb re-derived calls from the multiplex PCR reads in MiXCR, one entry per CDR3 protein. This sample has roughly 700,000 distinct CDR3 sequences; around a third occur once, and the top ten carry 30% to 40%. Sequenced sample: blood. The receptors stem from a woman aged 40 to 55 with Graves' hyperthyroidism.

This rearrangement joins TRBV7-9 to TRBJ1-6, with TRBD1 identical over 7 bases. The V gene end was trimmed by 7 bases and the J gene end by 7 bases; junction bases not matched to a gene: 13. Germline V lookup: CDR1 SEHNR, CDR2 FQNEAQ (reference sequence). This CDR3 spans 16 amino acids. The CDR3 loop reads CASTTGEQGPNSPLHF. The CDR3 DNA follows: TGTGCCAGCACTACAGGGGAGCAGGGACCAAATTCACCCCTCCACTTT. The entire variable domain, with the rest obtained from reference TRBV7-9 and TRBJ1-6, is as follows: DTGVSQNPRHKITKRGQNVTFRCDPISEHNRLYWYRQTLGQGPEFLTYFQNEAQLEKSRLLSDRFSAERPKGSFSTLEIQRTEQGDSAMYLCASTTGEQGPNSPLHFGNGTRLTVT.

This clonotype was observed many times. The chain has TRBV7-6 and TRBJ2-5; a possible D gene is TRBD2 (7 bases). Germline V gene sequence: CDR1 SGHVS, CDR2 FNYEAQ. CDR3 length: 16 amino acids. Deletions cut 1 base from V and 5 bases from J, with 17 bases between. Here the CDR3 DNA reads TGTGCCAGCAGCTTAGAAGCGAGGGGAGGGGGGGAGACCCAGTACTTC. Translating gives CASSLEARGGGETQYF.

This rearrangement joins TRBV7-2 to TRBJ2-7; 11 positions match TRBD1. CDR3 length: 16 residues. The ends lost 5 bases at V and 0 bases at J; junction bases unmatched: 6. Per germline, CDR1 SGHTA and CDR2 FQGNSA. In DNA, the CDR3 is TGTGCCAGCAGCCAAGCCGGGACAGGGGGCTCCTACGAGCAGTACTTC. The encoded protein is CASSQAGTGGSYEQYF.

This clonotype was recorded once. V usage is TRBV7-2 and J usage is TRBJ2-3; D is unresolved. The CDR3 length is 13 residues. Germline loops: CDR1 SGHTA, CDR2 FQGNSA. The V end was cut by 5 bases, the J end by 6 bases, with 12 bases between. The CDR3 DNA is TGTGCCAGCAGCCCAGGCGTGGGGGATACGCAGTATTTT. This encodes CASSPGVGDTQYF.

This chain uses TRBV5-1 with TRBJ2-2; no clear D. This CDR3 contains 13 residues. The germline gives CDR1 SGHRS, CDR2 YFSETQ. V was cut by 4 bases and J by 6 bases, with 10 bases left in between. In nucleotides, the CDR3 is TGCGCCAGCAGCCGCCCAGGACCCGGGGAGCTGTTTTTT. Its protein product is CASSRPGPGELFF. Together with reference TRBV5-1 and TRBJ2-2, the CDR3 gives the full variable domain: KAGVTQTPRYLIKTRGQQVTLSCSPISGHRSVSWYQQTPGQGLQFLFEYFSETQRNKGNFPGRFSGRQFSNSRSEMNVSTLELGDSALYLCASSRPGPGELFFGEGSRLTVL.

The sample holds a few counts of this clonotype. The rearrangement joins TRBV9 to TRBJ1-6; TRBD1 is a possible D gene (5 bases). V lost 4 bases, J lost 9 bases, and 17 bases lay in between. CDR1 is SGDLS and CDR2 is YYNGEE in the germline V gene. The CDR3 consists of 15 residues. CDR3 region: CASSPSGGRRSPLHF. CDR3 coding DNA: TGTGCCAGCAGCCCCTCGGGGGGAAGACGTTCACCCCTCCACTTT.

The CDR3 spells CASSYSSGRESSYNSPLHF. The CDR3 DNA is TGTGCCAGCAGTTACTCGAGCGGCAGGGAAAGCTCCTATAATTCACCCCTCCACTTT. The gene calls are TRBV6-5 and TRBJ1-6, with TRBD1 as a possible D gene (5 bases). Germline-derived CDR1 and CDR2 are MNHEY and SVGAGI. The CDR3 length is 19 residues. V was clipped by 0 bases and J by 0 bases, with 15 bases between them.

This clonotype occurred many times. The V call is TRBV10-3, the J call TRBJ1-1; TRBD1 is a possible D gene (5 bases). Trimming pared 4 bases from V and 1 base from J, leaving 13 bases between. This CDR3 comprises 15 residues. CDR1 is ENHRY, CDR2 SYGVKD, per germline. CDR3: CAISAPSGGNTEAFF. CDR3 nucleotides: TGTGCCATCAGTGCACCCTCGGGGGGGAACACTGAAGCTTTCTTT.

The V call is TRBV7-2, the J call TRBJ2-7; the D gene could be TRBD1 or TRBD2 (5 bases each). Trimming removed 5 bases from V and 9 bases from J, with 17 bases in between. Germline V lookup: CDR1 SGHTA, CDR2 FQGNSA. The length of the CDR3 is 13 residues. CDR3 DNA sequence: TGTGCCAGCAGCCCCGGGGACCGAGATACGCAGTACTTC. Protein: CASSPGDRDTQYF.

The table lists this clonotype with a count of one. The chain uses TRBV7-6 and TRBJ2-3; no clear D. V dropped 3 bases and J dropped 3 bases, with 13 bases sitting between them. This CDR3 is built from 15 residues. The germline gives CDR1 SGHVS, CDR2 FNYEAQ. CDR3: CASSFRWAGTDTQYF. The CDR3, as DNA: TGTGCCAGCAGCTTTCGGTGGGCCGGGACAGATACGCAGTATTTT. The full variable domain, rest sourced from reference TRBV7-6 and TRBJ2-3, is GAGVSQSPRYKVTKRGQDVALRCDPISGHVSLYWYRQALGQGPEFLTYFNYEAQQDKSGLPNDRFSAERPEGSISTLTIQRTEQRDSAMYRCASSFRWAGTDTQYFGPGTRLTVL.

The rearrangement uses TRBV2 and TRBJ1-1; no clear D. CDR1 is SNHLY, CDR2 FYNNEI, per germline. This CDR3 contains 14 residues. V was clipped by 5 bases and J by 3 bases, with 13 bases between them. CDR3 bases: TGTGCCAGCAGTCTCTTCGAGAGGGACACTGAAGCTTTCTTT. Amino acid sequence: CASSLFERDTEAFF.

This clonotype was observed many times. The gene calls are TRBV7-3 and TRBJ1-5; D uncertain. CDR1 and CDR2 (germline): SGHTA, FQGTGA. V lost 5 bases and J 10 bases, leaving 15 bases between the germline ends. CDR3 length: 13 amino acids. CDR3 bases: TGTGCCAGCAGCGCCGACGGTCTAACACCCCAGCATTTT. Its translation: CASSADGLTPQHF.

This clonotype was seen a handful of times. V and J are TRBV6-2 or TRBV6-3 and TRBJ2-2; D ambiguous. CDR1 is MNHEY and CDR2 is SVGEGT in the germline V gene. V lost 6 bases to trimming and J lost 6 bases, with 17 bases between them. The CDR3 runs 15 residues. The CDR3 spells CASSRPPPYAGELFF. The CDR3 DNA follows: TGTGCCAGCAGCCGCCCCCCCCCATACGCCGGGGAGCTGTTTTTT.

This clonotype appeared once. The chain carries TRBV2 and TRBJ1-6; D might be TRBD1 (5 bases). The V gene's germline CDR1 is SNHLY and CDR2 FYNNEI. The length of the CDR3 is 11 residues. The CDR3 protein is CASVGEPPLHF. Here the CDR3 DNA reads TGTGCTAGTGTGGGGGAACCACCCCTCCACTTT.